The clone carrying this T cell receptor beta chain came up many times. Its antigen is not identified. The data derive from a study of neurological immune-mediated disorders. The unsorted libraries were generated from a total of 2 million PBMCs, which had been stored in RNAlater at -80 C. Whole-study findings and limits: HTLV-1-associated myelopathy had the most TCR clonal expansion, and multiple sclerosis had the least, less than healthy controls.

The cDNA came from 5'RACE with 10-nucleotide random UMIs. MiXCR, applied by TCRdb to the 5' RACE reads, yields one record per CDR3 protein. The sample lists 20,000 to 30,000 distinct CDR3 sequences; about an eighth were seen once. The V gene's germline CDR1 is SGHRS and CDR2 YFSETQ. The CDR3 consists of 15 residues. The trim removed 3 bases at V and 7 bases at J, leaving 12 bases unmatched. The chain is built from TRBV5-1 and TRBJ1-1, with 7 bases matching TRBD1. Sequencing used PBMCs. This clonotype was obtained from a woman aged 60 to 75 with HTLV-1-associated myelopathy (HAM/TSP). The CDR3 sequence: CASSWGQRSRVEAFF. CDR3 coding DNA: TGCGCCAGCAGCTGGGGACAGCGTTCGAGGGTTGAAGCTTTCTTT. Using reference TRBV5-1 and TRBJ1-1 for the parts outside the CDR3, the full variable domain is KAGVTQTPRYLIKTRGQQVTLSCSPISGHRSVSWYQQTPGQGLQFLFEYFSETQRNKGNFPGRFSGRQFSNSRSEMNVSTLELGDSALYLCASSWGQRSRVEAFFGQGTRLTVV.